The entry below describes one T cell receptor beta chain. The method was immunoSEQ multiplex PCR; TCRdb's version includes in-frame clones alone and lacks a portion of them. The sample consists of 100,000 to 150,000 clones, more than 85% of them appearing once. Per germline, CDR1 MNHNY and CDR2 SVGAGI (reference sequence). This CDR3 contains 15 residues. V shed 5 bases and J shed 1 base, with 14 bases lying between them. The sample belongs to a study of OX40 agonist ivuxolimab in advanced cancers. The V and J genes are TRBV6-6 and TRBJ1-1; D is possibly TRBD1 (5 bases). The source was CD4+ or CD8+ T cells sorted from blood, collected in a trial of the OX40 agonist ivuxolimab. The source is an adult with an advanced solid tumor such as melanoma, head and neck, liver or kidney cancer. The CDR3 reads CASSRRGGSNTEAFF. The CDR3 nucleotides are TGTGCCAGCAGTCGTCGCGGGGGTTCGAACACTGAAGCTTTCTTT.